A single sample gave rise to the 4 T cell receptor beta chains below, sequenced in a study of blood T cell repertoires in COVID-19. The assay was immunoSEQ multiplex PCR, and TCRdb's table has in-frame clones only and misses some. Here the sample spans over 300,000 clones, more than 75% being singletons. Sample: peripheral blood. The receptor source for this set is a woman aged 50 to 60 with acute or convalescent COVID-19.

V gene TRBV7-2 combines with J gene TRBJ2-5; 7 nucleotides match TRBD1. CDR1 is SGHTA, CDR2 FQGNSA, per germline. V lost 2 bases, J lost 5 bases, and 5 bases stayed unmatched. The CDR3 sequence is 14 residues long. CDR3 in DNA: TGTGCCAGCAGCTTAACAGGGGTTTGGGAGACCCAGTACTTC. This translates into CASSLTGVWETQYF.

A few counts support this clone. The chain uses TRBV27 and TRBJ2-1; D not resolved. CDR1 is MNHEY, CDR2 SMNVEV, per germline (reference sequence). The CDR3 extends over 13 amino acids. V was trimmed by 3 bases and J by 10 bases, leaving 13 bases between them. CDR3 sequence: CASSFTPRTEQFF. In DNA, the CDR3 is TGTGCCAGCAGTTTCACCCCTCGCACAGAGCAGTTCTTC.

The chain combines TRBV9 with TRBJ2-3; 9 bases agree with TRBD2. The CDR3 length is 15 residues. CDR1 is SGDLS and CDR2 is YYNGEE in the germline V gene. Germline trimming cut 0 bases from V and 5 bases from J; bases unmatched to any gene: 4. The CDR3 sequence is CASSVVGLARDTQYF. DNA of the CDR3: TGTGCCAGCAGCGTAGTCGGACTAGCGAGAGATACGCAGTATTTT.

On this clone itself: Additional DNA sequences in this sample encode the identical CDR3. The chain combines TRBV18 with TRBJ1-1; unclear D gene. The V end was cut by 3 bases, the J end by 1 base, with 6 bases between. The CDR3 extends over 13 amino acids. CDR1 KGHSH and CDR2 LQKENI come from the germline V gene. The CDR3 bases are TGTGCCAGCTCACCGGCCTCGAACACTGAAGCTTTCTTT. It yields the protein CASSPASNTEAFF. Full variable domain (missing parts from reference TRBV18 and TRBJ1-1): NAGVMQNPRHLVRRRGQEARLRCSPMKGHSHVYWYRQLPEEGLKFMVYLQKENIIDESGMPKERFSAEFPKEGPSILRIQQVVRGDSAAYFCASSPASNTEAFFGQGTRLTVV.